Sequencing of this T cell receptor (beta chain) was carried out in a study of shared clonotypes between healthy human individuals. TCRdb's copy holds only in-frame clones and misses some; the assay was immunoSEQ multiplex PCR. The sample gives millions of clones, roughly 95% of which show up once; roughly 1.1% is in the top ten. Germline lookup yields CDR1 LNHDA and CDR2 SQIVND (reference sequence). J gave up 0 bases and V 4 bases, and 2 bases lay outside the gene matches. This CDR3 is 14 amino acids long. Naive CD8 populations comprised CD45RO-negative cells positively selected for CCR7, excluding terminally differentiated effector memory CD45RA+ cells.

The chain joins TRBV19 to TRBJ2-7; the match to TRBD1 covers 8 bases. The clonotype comes from a young man in good health. Sequenced: naive CD8+ T cells sorted from blood. CDR3 amino acids: CASSRGQVSYEQYF. DNA of the CDR3: TGTGCCAGTAGTAGGGGACAGGTCTCCTACGAGCAGTACTTC.